These 9 T cell receptor beta chains came from one sample sequenced in a study of STAT5B mutations in CD4+ large granular lymphocyte leukemia. The repertoire was sequenced with immunoSEQ multiplex PCR; TCRdb's copy has only in-frame clones and lacks some. The sample has around 30,000 clones, about 77% seen once. The sequenced sample consisted of CD4+ T cells from blood buffy coats. Source of these receptors: a human donor in good health.

The CDR3 protein is CASSLARGDTEAFF. The DNA for the CDR3 is TGTGCCAGCAGCTTAGCCAGGGGGGACACTGAAGCTTTCTTT. The chain is built from TRBV7-8 and TRBJ1-1, with 7 bases identical to TRBD1. CDR3 length: 14 residues. Losses at the gene ends were 0 bases for V and 3 bases for J; bases not matched to a gene: 1. CDR1 is SGHVS, CDR2 FQNEAQ, per germline.

The rearrangement uses TRBV5-1 and TRBJ2-3; the D gene is possibly TRBD2 (5 bases). CDR1 and CDR2 from the germline V gene are SGHRS and YFSETQ. V was trimmed by 2 bases and J by 0 bases, leaving 7 bases between them. The CDR3 has 14 amino acids. The CDR3 region is CASSFSASTDTQYF. DNA for the CDR3: TGCGCCAGCAGCTTTAGCGCCAGCACAGATACGCAGTATTTT.

The chain joins TRBV18 to TRBJ2-2; D not resolved. The ends were cut back, 1 base at V and 6 bases at J, with 6 bases in the middle. The CDR3 covers 13 residues. Per germline, CDR1 KGHSH and CDR2 LQKENI. CDR3 sequence (DNA): TGTGCCAGCTCACCACGGGATTCCGGGGAGCTGTTTTTT. This encodes CASSPRDSGELFF.

V is TRBV5-6 and J is TRBJ1-1, with unresolved D. This CDR3 comprises 14 residues. Germline CDR1 reads SGHDT; CDR2 reads YYEEEE. V gave up 6 bases and J gave up 7 bases, with 19 bases separating them. The CDR3 DNA sequence: TGTGCCAGCACCATGACCCTACATAATATTGAAGCTTTCTTT. Protein sequence: CASTMTLHNIEAFF.

The chain recombines TRBV7-9 with TRBJ1-5, with D hard to call. CDR3 length equals 17 residues. Trimming shortened V by 1 base and J by 5 bases, and 18 bases separated the two germline ends. Germline lookup yields CDR1 SEHNR and CDR2 FQNEAQ (reference sequence). CDR3 in DNA: TGTGCCAGCAGCTTAGGATCTGGCAGCGGGCGCGATCAGCCCCAGCATTTT. This codes for CASSLGSGSGRDQPQHF.

V gene TRBV7-2 combines with J gene TRBJ1-5; 9 nucleotides line up with TRBD1. The CDR3 is made up of 14 amino acids. Trimming took 2 bases from V and 8 from J; bases not matched to a gene: 4. In germline, CDR1 is SGHTA, CDR2 FQGNSA. The CDR3 loop reads CASSLSTGGKPQHF. The CDR3 DNA follows: TGTGCCAGCAGCTTATCGACAGGGGGGAAGCCCCAGCATTTT.

CDR3 bases: TGTGCCAGCAGCTCCGAGCGGGCGTACGAGCAGTACTTC. It translates to CASSSERAYEQYF. The chain has TRBV7-6 and TRBJ2-7, with D maybe TRBD2 (6 bases). Germline V gives CDR1 SGHVS, CDR2 FNYEAQ. The CDR3 runs 13 residues. Trimming shortened V by 4 bases and J by 4 bases, and 11 bases separated the two germline ends.

The genes are TRBV19 and TRBJ2-7; D gene ambiguous. The V gene lost 0 bases and the J gene lost 6 bases, with 9 bases spanning the gap. This CDR3 has 13 residues. Germline V gives CDR1 LNHDA, CDR2 SQIVND (reference sequence). CDR3 amino acids: CASSIDVAGEQYF. CDR3 nucleotide sequence: TGTGCCAGTAGTATAGACGTGGCAGGCGAGCAGTACTTC.

The chain has TRBV9 and TRBJ2-1; D unclear. Germline lookup yields CDR1 SGDLS and CDR2 YYNGEE. This CDR3 is 13 amino acids long. V was pared by 4 bases and J by 4 bases, with 9 bases between. The CDR3 region has the DNA TGTGCCAGCAGCCCCCAGATGTACAATGAGCAGTTCTTC. It codes for CASSPQMYNEQFF.